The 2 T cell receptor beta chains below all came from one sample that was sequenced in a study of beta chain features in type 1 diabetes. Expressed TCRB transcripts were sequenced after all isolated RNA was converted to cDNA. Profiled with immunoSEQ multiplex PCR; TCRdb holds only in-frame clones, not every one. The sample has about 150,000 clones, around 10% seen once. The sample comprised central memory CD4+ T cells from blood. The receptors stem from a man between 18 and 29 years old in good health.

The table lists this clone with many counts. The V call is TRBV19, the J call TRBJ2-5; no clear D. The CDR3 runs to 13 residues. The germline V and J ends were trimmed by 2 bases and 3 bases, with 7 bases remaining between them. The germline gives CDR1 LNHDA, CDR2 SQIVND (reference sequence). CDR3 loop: CASSIIFEETQYF. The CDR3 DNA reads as TGTGCCAGTAGTATAATCTTTGAAGAGACCCAGTACTTC.

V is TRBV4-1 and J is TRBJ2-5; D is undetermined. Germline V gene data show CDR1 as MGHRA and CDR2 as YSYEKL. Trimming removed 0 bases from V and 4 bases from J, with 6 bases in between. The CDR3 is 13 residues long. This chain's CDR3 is CASSQDVRETQYF. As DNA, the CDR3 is TGCGCCAGCAGCCAAGATGTGAGAGAGACCCAGTACTTC.